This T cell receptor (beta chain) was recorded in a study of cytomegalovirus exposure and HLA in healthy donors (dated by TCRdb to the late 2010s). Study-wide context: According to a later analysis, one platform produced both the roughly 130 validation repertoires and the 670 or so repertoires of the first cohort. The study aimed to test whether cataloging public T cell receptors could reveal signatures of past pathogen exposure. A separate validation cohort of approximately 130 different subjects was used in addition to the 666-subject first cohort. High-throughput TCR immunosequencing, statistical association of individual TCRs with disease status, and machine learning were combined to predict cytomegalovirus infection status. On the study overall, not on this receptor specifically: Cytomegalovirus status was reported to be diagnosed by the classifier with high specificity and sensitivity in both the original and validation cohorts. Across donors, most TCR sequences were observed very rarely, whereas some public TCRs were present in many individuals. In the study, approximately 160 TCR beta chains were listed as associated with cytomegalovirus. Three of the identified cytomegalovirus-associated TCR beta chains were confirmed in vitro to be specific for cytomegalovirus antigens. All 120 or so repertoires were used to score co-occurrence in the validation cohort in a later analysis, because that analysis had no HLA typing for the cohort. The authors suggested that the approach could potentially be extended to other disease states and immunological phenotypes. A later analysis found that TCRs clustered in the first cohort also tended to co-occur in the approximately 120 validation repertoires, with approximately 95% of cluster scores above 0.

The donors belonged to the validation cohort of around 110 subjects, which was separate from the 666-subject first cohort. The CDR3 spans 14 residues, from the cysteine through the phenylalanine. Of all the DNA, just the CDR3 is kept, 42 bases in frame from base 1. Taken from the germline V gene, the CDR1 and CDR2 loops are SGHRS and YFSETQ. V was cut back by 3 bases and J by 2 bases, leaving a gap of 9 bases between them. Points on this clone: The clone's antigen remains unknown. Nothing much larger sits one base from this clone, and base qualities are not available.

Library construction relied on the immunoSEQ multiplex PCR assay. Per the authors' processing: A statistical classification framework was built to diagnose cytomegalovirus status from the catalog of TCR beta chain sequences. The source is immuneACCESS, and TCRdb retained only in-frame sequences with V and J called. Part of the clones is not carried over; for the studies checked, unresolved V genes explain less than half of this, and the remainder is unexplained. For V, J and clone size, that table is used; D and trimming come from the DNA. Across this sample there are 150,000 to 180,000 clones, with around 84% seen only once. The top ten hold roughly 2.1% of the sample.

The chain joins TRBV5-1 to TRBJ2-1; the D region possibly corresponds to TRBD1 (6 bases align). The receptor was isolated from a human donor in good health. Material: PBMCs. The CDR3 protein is CASSSDRTYNEQFF. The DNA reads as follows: TGCGCCAGCAGCTCGGACAGAACCTACAATGAGCAGTTCTTC. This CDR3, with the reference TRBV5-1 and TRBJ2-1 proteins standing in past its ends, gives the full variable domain KAGVTQTPRYLIKTRGQQVTLSCSPISGHRSVSWYQQTPGQGLQFLFEYFSETQRNKGNFPGRFSGRQFSNSRSEMNVSTLELGDSALYLCASSSDRTYNEQFFGPGTRLTVL.